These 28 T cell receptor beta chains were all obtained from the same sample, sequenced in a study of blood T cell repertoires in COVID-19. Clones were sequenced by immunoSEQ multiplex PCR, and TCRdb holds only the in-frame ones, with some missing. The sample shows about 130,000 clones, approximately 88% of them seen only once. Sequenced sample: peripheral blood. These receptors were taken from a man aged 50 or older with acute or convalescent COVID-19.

CDR3 residues: CASRTWGGQDEKLFF. Here the CDR3 DNA reads TGTGCCAGCAGAACCTGGGGGGGGCAGGACGAAAAACTGTTTTTT. This rearrangement joins TRBV28 to TRBJ1-4; maybe TRBD1 (6 bases). The V end was cut by 6 bases, the J end by 8 bases, with 19 bases between. This CDR3 has 15 residues. Germline CDR1 is MDHEN and CDR2 is SYDVKM.

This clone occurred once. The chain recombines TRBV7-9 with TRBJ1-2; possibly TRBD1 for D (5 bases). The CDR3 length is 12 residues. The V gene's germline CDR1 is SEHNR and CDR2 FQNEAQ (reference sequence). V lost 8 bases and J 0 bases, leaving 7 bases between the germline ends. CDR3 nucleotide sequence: TGTGCCAGCCGGGGGACTAACTATGGCTACACCTTC. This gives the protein CASRGTNYGYTF.

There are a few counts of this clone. The CDR3 here is CASSIQGQREKLFF. The CDR3 DNA reads as TGTGCCAGTAGTATCCAAGGACAGCGTGAAAAACTGTTTTTT. The chain is built from TRBV19 and TRBJ1-4; weak D call: TRBD1 (6 bases). V dropped 3 bases and J dropped 7 bases, with 12 bases sitting between them. The CDR3 totals 14 residues. From germline, CDR1 is LNHDA and CDR2 SQIVND (reference sequence). Full variable domain (outside the CDR3, taken from reference TRBV19 and TRBJ1-4): DGGITQSPKYLFRKEGQNVTLSCEQNLNHDAMYWYRQDPGQGLRLIYYSQIVNDFQKGDIAEGYSVSREKKESFPLTVTSAQKNPTAFYLCASSIQGQREKLFFGSGTQLSVL.

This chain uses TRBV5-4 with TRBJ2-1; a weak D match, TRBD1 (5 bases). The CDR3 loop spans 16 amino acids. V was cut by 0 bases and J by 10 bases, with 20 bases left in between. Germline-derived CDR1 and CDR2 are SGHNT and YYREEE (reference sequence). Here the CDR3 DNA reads TGTGCCAGCAGCTTGGCGGGTAGCCACTTCCACAGGGAGCAGTTCTTC. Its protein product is CASSLAGSHFHREQFF.

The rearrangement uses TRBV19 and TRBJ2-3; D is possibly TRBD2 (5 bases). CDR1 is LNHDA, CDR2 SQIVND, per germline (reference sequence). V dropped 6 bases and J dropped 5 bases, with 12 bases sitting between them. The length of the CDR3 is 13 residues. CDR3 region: CASSLPGVDTQYF. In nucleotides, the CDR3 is TGTGCCAGTAGCCTACCCGGGGTAGATACGCAGTATTTT.

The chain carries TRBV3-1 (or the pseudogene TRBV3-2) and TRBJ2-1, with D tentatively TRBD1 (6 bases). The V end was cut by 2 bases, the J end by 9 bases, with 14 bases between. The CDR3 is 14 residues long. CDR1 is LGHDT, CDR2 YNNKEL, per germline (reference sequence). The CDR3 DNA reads TGTGCCAGCAGCCAAAACAGGGAGATCGGTGAGCAGTTCTTC. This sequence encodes CASSQNREIGEQFF.

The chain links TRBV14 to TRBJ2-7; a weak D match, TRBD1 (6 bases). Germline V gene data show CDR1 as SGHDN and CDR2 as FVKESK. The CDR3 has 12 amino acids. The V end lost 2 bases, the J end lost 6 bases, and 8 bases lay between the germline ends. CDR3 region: CASSQTRGEQYF. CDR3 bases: TGTGCCAGCAGCCAAACCAGGGGCGAGCAGTACTTC.

CDR3 sequence: CASSPGLYGYTF. The CDR3 DNA reads TGTGCCAGCAGCCCGGGACTATATGGCTACACCTTC. The genes are TRBV6-5 and TRBJ1-2; possible D gene TRBD1, 5 bases. Germline assignment: CDR1 MNHEY and CDR2 SVGAGI. CDR3 length: 12 residues. Trimming took 6 bases from V and 5 from J, leaving 10 bases between them.

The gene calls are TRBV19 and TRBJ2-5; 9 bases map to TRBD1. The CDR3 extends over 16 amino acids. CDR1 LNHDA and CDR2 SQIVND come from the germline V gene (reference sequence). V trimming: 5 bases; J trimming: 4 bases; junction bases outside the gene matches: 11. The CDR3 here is CASSPYRGLKIETQYF. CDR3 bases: TGTGCCAGTAGTCCCTACAGGGGGCTAAAGATAGAGACCCAGTACTTC.

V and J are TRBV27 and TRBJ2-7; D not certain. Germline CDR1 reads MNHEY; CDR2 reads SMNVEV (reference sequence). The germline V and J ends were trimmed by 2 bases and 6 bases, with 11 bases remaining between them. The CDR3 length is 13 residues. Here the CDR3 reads CASSLRAIGEQYF. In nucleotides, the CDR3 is TGTGCCAGCAGTTTAAGAGCGATTGGCGAGCAGTACTTC.

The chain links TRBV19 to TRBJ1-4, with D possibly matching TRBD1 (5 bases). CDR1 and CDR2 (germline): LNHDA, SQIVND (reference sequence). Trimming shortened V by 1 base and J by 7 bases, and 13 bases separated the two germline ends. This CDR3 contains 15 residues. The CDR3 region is CASSIGSSGGEKLFF. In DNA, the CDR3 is TGTGCCAGTAGTATAGGGTCCAGCGGGGGTGAAAAACTGTTTTTT. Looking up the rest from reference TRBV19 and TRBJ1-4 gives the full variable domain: DGGITQSPKYLFRKEGQNVTLSCEQNLNHDAMYWYRQDPGQGLRLIYYSQIVNDFQKGDIAEGYSVSREKKESFPLTVTSAQKNPTAFYLCASSIGSSGGEKLFFGSGTQLSVL.

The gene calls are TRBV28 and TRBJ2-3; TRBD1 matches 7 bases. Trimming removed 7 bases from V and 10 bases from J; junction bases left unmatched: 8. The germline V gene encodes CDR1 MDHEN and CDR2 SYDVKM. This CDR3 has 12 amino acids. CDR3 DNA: TGTGCCAGCAACCTACTCCAGGGGGCGCAGTATTTT. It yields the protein CASNLLQGAQYF.

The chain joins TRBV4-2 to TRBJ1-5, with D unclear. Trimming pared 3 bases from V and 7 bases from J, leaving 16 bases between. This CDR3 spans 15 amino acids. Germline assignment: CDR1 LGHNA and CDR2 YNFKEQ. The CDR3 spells CASSQGTPDGQPQHF. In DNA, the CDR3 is TGTGCCAGCAGCCAGGGCACACCCGATGGGCAGCCCCAGCATTTT.

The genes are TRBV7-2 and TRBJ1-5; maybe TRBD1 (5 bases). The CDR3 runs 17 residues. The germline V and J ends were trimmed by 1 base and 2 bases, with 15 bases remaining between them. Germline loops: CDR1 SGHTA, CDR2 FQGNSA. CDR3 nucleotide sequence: TGTGCCAGCAGCTTAGTGGGGGGAAGGTGGGGCAATCAGCCCCAGCATTTT. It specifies CASSLVGGRWGNQPQHF.

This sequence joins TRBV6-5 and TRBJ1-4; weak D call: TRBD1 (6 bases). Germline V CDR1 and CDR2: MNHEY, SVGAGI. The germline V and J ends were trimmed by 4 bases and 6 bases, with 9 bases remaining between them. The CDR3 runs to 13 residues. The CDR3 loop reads CASSLQGYEKLFF. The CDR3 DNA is TGTGCCAGCAGTTTACAGGGATATGAAAAACTGTTTTTT.

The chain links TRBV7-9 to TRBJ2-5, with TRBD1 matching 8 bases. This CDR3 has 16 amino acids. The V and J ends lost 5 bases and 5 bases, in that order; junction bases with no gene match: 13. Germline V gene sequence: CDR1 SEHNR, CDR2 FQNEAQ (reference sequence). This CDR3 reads CASSAGDRQLGETQYF. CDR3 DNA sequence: TGTGCCAGCAGCGCTGGGGACAGGCAGTTGGGGGAGACCCAGTACTTC.

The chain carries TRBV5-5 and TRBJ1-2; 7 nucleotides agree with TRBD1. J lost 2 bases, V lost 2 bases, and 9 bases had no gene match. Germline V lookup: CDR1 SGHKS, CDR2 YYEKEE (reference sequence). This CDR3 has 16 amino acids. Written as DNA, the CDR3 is TGTGCCAGCAGCTTCGACAGGGTTGGTGGGAACTATGGCTACACCTTC. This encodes CASSFDRVGGNYGYTF.

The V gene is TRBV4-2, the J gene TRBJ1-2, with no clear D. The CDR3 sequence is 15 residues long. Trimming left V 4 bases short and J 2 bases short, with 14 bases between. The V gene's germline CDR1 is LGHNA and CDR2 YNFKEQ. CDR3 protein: CASSLGVGSNYGYTF. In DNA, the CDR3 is TGTGCCAGCAGCCTCGGGGTAGGGTCCAACTATGGCTACACCTTC.

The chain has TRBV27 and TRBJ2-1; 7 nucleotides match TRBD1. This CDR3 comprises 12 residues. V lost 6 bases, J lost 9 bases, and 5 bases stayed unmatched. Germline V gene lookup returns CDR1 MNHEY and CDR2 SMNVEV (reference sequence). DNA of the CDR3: TGTGCCAGCAGCTTCAGGGGGAGTGAGCAGTTCTTC. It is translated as CASSFRGSEQFF.

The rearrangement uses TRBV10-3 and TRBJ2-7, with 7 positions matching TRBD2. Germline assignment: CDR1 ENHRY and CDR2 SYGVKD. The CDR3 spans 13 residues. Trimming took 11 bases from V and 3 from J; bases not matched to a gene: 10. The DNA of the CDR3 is TGTGCCTTGGCCGCGGGAGAGGACTACGAGCAGTACTTC. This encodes CALAAGEDYEQYF.

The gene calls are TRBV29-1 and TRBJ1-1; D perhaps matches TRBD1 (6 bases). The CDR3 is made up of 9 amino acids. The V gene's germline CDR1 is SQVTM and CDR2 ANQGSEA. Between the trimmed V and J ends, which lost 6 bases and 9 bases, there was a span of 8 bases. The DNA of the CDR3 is TGCAGCGTGGGACACCAAGCTTTCTTT. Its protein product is CSVGHQAFF.

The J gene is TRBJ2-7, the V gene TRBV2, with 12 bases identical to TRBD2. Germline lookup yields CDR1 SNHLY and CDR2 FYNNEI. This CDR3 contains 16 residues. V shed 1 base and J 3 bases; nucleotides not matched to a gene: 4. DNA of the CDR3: TGTGCCAGCAGTGAAGGGGGACTAGCGGGTATCTACGAGCAGTACTTC. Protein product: CASSEGGLAGIYEQYF.

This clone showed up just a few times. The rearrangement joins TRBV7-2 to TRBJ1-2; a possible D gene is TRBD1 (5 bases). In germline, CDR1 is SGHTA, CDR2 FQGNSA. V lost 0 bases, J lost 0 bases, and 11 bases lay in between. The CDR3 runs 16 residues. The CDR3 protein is CASSLAAGGTNYGYTF. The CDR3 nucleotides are TGTGCCAGCAGCTTAGCTGCGGGGGGAACTAACTATGGCTACACCTTC. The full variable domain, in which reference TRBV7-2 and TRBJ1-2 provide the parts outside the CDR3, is GAGVSQSPSNKVTEKGKDVELRCDPISGHTALYWYRQSLGQGLEFLIYFQGNSAPDKSGLPSDRFSAERTGGSVSTLTIQRTQQEDSAVYLCASSLAAGGTNYGYTFGSGTRLTVV.

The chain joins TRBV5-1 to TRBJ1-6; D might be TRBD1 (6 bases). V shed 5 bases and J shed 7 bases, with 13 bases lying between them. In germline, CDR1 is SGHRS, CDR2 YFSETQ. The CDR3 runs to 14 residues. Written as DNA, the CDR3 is TGCGCCAGCAGTGATGACAGGTCGAATTCACCCCTCCACTTT. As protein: CASSDDRSNSPLHF.

CDR3: CASSFGTGVDGYTF. The CDR3 nucleotides are TGTGCCAGCAGCTTCGGGACAGGGGTTGACGGCTACACCTTC. This chain uses TRBV5-6 with TRBJ1-2; TRBD1 matches 10 bases. In germline, CDR1 is SGHDT, CDR2 YYEEEE. With 2 bases clipped from V and 8 bases from J, the junction kept 6 bases outside the gene matches. This CDR3 region has 14 residues.

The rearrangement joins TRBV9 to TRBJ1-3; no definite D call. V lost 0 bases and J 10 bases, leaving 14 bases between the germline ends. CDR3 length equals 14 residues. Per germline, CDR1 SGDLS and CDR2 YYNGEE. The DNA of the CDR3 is TGTGCCAGCAGCGTAGATCGGTTAACGCCTACCATATATTTT. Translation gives CASSVDRLTPTIYF.

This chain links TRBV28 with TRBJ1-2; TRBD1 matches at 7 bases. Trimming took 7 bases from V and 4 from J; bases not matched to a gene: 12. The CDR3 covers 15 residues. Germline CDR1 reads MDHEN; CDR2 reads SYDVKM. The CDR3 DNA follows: TGTGCCAGCACCCCCCGTGCCAGGGGGTCCTATGGCTACACCTTC. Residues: CASTPRARGSYGYTF.

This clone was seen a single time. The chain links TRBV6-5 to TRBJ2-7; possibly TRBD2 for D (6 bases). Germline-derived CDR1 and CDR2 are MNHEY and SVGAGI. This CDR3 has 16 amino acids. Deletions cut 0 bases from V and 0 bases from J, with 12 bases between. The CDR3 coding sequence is TGTGCCAGCAGTTACTCCCGGGGACTCCGCTCCTACGAGCAGTACTTC. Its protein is CASSYSRGLRSYEQYF.